Here is one TCR beta chain with its context. Profiled with immunoSEQ multiplex PCR; TCRdb holds only in-frame clones, not every one. The sample lists 190,000 or so clones; about 87% were seen once. The data derive from a study of blood T cell repertoires in COVID-19. V was pared by 2 bases and J by 3 bases, with 14 bases between. CDR1 and CDR2 (germline): LGHNA, YNFKEQ. The CDR3 is 15 residues long. Specimen: PBMCs or T cells enriched from blood (not recorded which). The V call is TRBV4-2, the J call TRBJ2-7, with D maybe TRBD2 (6 bases). This TCR came from a man aged 30 to 39 who had recovered from COVID-19. In DNA form, the CDR3 reads TGTGCCAGCAGCCAATTCAAACGGAGGGACTACGAGCAGTACTTC. The encoded protein is CASSQFKRRDYEQYF.